Presented here are 29 T cell receptor beta chains from one specimen sequenced in a study of T cell responses to AZD1222 COVID-19 vaccine. Using immunoSEQ multiplex PCR, the repertoire was profiled, and TCRdb retains in-frame clones only, with some absent. The data contain 95,000 to 100,000 clones, 75% to 95% of them seen just once; the ten biggest clones take up under 1.5%. This specimen was peripheral blood, taken on day 0 of AZD1222 vaccination. These receptor sequences come from an adult in good health.

The chain has TRBV7-2 and TRBJ1-6; the D is unclear. The CDR3 is made up of 12 amino acids. Germline-derived CDR1 and CDR2 are SGHTA and FQGNSA. Trimming removed 3 bases from V and 10 bases from J, with 7 bases in between. The CDR3 sequence: CASSFTSSPLHF. The CDR3 bases are TGTGCCAGCAGCTTCACCTCCTCACCCCTCCACTTT.

The V call is TRBV12-3 or TRBV12-4, the J call TRBJ1-5, with D possibly TRBD1 on 5 matching bases. V gave up 6 bases and J gave up 3 bases, with 9 bases separating them. This CDR3 is built from 13 residues. As DNA, the CDR3 is TGTGCCAGCAGCCTACAGGCCAATCAGCCCCAGCATTTT. Translating gives CASSLQANQPQHF.

V gene TRBV29-1 combines with J gene TRBJ2-2; D tentatively reads TRBD1 or TRBD2 (6 bases each). Germline V gene lookup returns CDR1 SQVTM and CDR2 ANQGSEA. The CDR3 runs 14 residues. Trimming cost V 6 bases and J 0 bases, with 11 bases left between them. The CDR3 bases are TGCAGCGTCGGAGGGGGGACGAACACCGGGGAGCTGTTTTTT. It specifies CSVGGGTNTGELFF.

The rearrangement links TRBV5-1 to TRBJ2-3; 7 bases fit TRBD1. Germline CDR1 reads SGHRS; CDR2 reads YFSETQ. The CDR3 spans 14 residues. With V trimmed by 3 bases and J by 1 base, 2 bases remained unmatched. CDR3 protein: CASSSGTGTDTQYF. The DNA of the CDR3 is TGCGCCAGCAGCTCTGGGACAGGCACAGATACGCAGTATTTT.

The rearrangement joins TRBV28 to TRBJ1-5; 8 bases are a match to TRBD1. Trimming took 7 bases from V and 4 from J; bases not matched to a gene: 9. CDR1 is MDHEN and CDR2 is SYDVKM in the germline V gene. The CDR3 runs 15 residues. Here the CDR3 DNA reads TGTGCCAGCACTAGGGGACAGGCCCTTAATCAGCCCCAGCATTTT. It is translated as CASTRGQALNQPQHF.

The V and J genes are TRBV19 and TRBJ2-3; D is ambiguous. The CDR3 covers 13 residues. Germline-derived CDR1 and CDR2 are LNHDA and SQIVND (reference sequence). V was cut by 5 bases and J by 1 base, with 7 bases left in between. The CDR3 DNA is TGTGCCAGTAGTGACCGTCGCACAGATACGCAGTATTTT. It specifies CASSDRRTDTQYF.

The chain joins TRBV21-1 to TRBJ1-1. TRBV21-1 corresponds to a pseudogene. The CDR3 totals 16 residues. The CDR3 bases are TGTGCCAGCAGCAAAGCTGAGGCAGAATCGAACACTGAAGCTTTCTTT. Translation: CASSKAEAESNTEAFF.

The chain uses TRBV5-6 and TRBJ1-2, with 7 bases lining up with TRBD1. The ends lost 4 bases at V and 0 bases at J; junction bases unmatched: 9. The CDR3 contains 16 residues. The germline V gene encodes CDR1 SGHDT and CDR2 YYEEEE. CDR3 region: CASSDRARVANYGYTF. The CDR3 DNA sequence: TGTGCCAGCAGCGACAGGGCCAGGGTAGCTAACTATGGCTACACCTTC.

The V gene is TRBV28, the J gene TRBJ1-1; no clear D. With 2 bases removed from V and 10 bases from J, the gap between germline ends came to 11 bases. CDR1 is MDHEN, CDR2 SYDVKM, per germline. This CDR3 has 12 amino acids. The CDR3: CASSLISSLAFF. The DNA for the CDR3 is TGTGCCAGCAGTTTAATATCGTCTCTAGCTTTCTTT.

V gene TRBV10-2 combines with J gene TRBJ1-2, with D maybe TRBD1 (5 bases). Trimming stripped 3 bases from V and 1 base from J, with 9 bases between. This CDR3 region has 14 residues. CDR1 is WSHSY and CDR2 is SAAADI in the germline V gene. As DNA, the CDR3 is TGCGCCAGCAGTGACGGGGCGAATAACTATGGCTACACCTTC. This gives the protein CASSDGANNYGYTF.

The chain couples TRBV28 to TRBJ2-7, with TRBD1 as a possible D gene (6 bases). Germline V lookup: CDR1 MDHEN, CDR2 SYDVKM. Trimming pared 6 bases from V and 4 bases from J, leaving 19 bases between. The CDR3 runs 15 residues. CDR3 sequence: CASRDAGTTGYEQYF. CDR3 DNA: TGTGCCAGCAGGGACGCCGGGACAACAGGGTACGAGCAGTACTTC. The full variable domain, with the rest looked up from reference TRBV28 and TRBJ2-7, is DVKVTQSSRYLVKRTGEKVFLECVQDMDHENMFWYRQDPGLGLRLIYFSYDVKMKEKGDIPEGYSVSREKKERFSLILESASTNQTSMYLCASRDAGTTGYEQYFGPGTRLTVT.

The chain carries TRBV7-2 and TRBJ2-3, with 7 bases matching TRBD2. Germline V gives CDR1 SGHTA, CDR2 FQGNSA. The V and J ends lost 3 bases and 6 bases, in that order; junction bases with no gene match: 6. The CDR3 has 14 amino acids. As DNA, the CDR3 is TGTGCCAGCAGCTTGGCGGGGGAAGCGGATACGCAGTATTTT. Residues: CASSLAGEADTQYF. The whole variable domain, remainder taken from reference TRBV7-2 and TRBJ2-3, is GAGVSQSPSNKVTEKGKDVELRCDPISGHTALYWYRQSLGQGLEFLIYFQGNSAPDKSGLPSDRFSAERTGGSVSTLTIQRTQQEDSAVYLCASSLAGEADTQYFGPGTRLTVL.

In this sample, this clone turned up once. The V call is TRBV27, the J call TRBJ1-5, with no clear D. CDR3 length: 15 amino acids. CDR1 is MNHEY and CDR2 is SMNVEV in the germline V gene (reference sequence). The V and J ends lost 8 bases and 5 bases respectively, with 19 bases between them. Here the CDR3 reads CASGAVAGGDQPQHF. As DNA, the CDR3 is TGTGCCAGCGGAGCGGTAGCAGGCGGTGATCAGCCCCAGCATTTT.

The J gene is TRBJ2-7, the V gene TRBV6-4, with TRBD2 matching over 13 bases. V trimming: 6 bases; J trimming: 3 bases; junction bases outside the gene matches: 2. The length of the CDR3 is 14 residues. Germline CDR1 and CDR2: MRHNA and SNTAGT. CDR3: CASSRLAGGYEQYF. In DNA, the CDR3 is TGTGCCAGCAGCCGACTAGCGGGGGGCTACGAGCAGTACTTC.

The chain recombines TRBV28 with TRBJ2-3; D possibly matches TRBD1 or TRBD2 (5 bases each). This CDR3 is 16 amino acids long. The germline CDR1 and CDR2 sequences are MDHEN and SYDVKM. V lost 2 bases and J lost 3, with 15 bases in between. In nucleotides, the CDR3 is TGTGCCAGCAGTTTAGGGGCATTGGGACGTACAGATACGCAGTATTTT. It encodes CASSLGALGRTDTQYF. The whole variable domain, remainder taken from reference TRBV28 and TRBJ2-3, is DVKVTQSSRYLVKRTGEKVFLECVQDMDHENMFWYRQDPGLGLRLIYFSYDVKMKEKGDIPEGYSVSREKKERFSLILESASTNQTSMYLCASSLGALGRTDTQYFGPGTRLTVL.

The chain employs TRBV7-9 and TRBJ1-4, with D perhaps matching TRBD1 (5 bases). The CDR3 length is 16 residues. Trimming stripped 5 bases from V and 6 bases from J, with 19 bases between. Germline CDR1 and CDR2: SEHNR and FQNEAQ (reference sequence). CDR3 residues: CASSPQKTASHEKLFF. In nucleotides, the CDR3 is TGTGCCAGCAGCCCCCAGAAGACAGCCTCCCATGAAAAACTGTTTTTT.

The chain joins TRBV7-8 to TRBJ1-4; no clear D gene. The CDR3 covers 14 residues. The germline V and J ends were trimmed by 0 bases and 8 bases, with 10 bases remaining between them. In germline, CDR1 is SGHVS, CDR2 FQNEAQ. The CDR3 DNA is TGTGCCAGCAGCTTAGCTGTGGGCGGAGAAAAACTGTTTTTT. It encodes CASSLAVGGEKLFF.

The gene calls are TRBV23-1 and TRBJ2-3; D gene unclear. TRBV23-1 is treated as an ORF (open reading frame) with a function not yet certain. Trimming cost V 0 bases and J 2 bases, with 15 bases left between them. This CDR3 contains 17 residues. CDR3 sequence: CASSQSDLFFTTDTQYF. In DNA, the CDR3 is TGCGCCAGCAGTCAATCCGACCTCTTTTTCACCACAGATACGCAGTATTTT.

This chain joins TRBV28 and TRBJ1-2, with D hard to call. V was trimmed by 4 bases and J by 6 bases, leaving 12 bases between them. The CDR3 consists of 13 residues. The germline CDR1 and CDR2 sequences are MDHEN and SYDVKM. The DNA for the CDR3 is TGTGCCAGCAGTTATAACACGGTCGATGGCTACACCTTC. It yields the protein CASSYNTVDGYTF.

The chain combines TRBV5-8 with TRBJ1-5, with D unresolved. The CDR3 sequence is 15 residues long. CDR1 SGHTS and CDR2 YDEGEE come from the germline V gene. With 4 bases removed from V and 1 base from J, the gap between germline ends came to 12 bases. The DNA of the CDR3 is TGTGCCAGCAGCCCACGGACGGGAAGCAATCAGCCCCAGCATTTT. This sequence encodes CASSPRTGSNQPQHF. The complete variable domain, with remaining parts taken from reference TRBV5-8 and TRBJ1-5, reads EAGVTQSPTHLIKTRGQQATLRCSPISGHTSVYWYQQALGLGLQFLLWYDEGEERNRGNFPPRFSGRQFPNYSSELNVNALELEDSALYLCASSPRTGSNQPQHFGDGTRLSIL.

This chain connects TRBV4-1 to TRBJ2-6; TRBD1 might be the D (5 bases). Germline lookup yields CDR1 MGHRA and CDR2 YSYEKL. Trimming cost V 6 bases and J 0 bases, with 9 bases left between them. The CDR3 length is 15 residues. The CDR3 spells CASSPGISGANVLTF. CDR3 in DNA: TGCGCCAGCAGTCCAGGGATCTCTGGGGCCAACGTCCTGACTTTC.

The chain couples TRBV2 to TRBJ2-4; D call uncertain. CDR1 is SNHLY and CDR2 is FYNNEI in the germline V gene. This CDR3 region has 15 residues. Deletions cut 0 bases from V and 3 bases from J, with 9 bases between. CDR3 residues: CASSEALRGKNIQYF. For the CDR3, the DNA is TGTGCCAGCAGTGAAGCGCTTCGTGGCAAAAACATTCAGTACTTC. The full variable domain, with the rest looked up from reference TRBV2 and TRBJ2-4, is EPEVTQTPSHQVTQMGQEVILRCVPISNHLYFYWYRQILGQKVEFLVSFYNNEISEKSEIFDDQFSVERPDGSNFTLKIRSTKLEDSAMYFCASSEALRGKNIQYFGAGTRLSVL.

The chain employs TRBV2 and TRBJ1-3, with D uncertain. Trimming shortened V by 3 bases and J by 11 bases, and 17 bases separated the two germline ends. CDR1 and CDR2 from the germline V gene are SNHLY and FYNNEI. The CDR3 has 14 residues. The DNA for the CDR3 is TGTGCCAGCAGTGAGGTAACAGCAGCCTGGGCCATATATTTT. It is translated as CASSEVTAAWAIYF.

The chain couples TRBV7-2 to TRBJ2-5; 12 nucleotides agree with TRBD2. From germline, CDR1 is SGHTA and CDR2 FQGNSA. Germline trimming cut 4 bases from V and 4 bases from J; bases unmatched to any gene: 13. CDR3 length: 18 amino acids. CDR3 sequence reads: CASSSQISSGGAGETQYF. The CDR3, as DNA: TGTGCCAGCAGCTCCCAAATTTCTAGCGGGGGGGCCGGAGAGACCCAGTACTTC.

The gene calls are TRBV12-3 or TRBV12-4 and TRBJ1-1; possibly TRBD1 for D (6 bases). The length of the CDR3 is 13 residues. Trimming shortened V by 7 bases and J by 0 bases, and 9 bases separated the two germline ends. The CDR3 nucleotides are TGTGCCAGCACCCGGACAGTGAACACTGAAGCTTTCTTT. Residues: CASTRTVNTEAFF.

The V call is TRBV15, the J call TRBJ1-1; D remains ambiguous. The CDR3 sequence is 13 residues long. V shed 3 bases and J shed 9 bases, with 14 bases lying between them. Germline V CDR1 and CDR2: LNHNV, YYDKDF (reference sequence). CDR3 sequence reads: CATSRSRPSQAFF. The CDR3 DNA follows: TGTGCCACCAGCAGGAGCAGGCCTTCCCAAGCTTTCTTT. The full variable domain, with the rest looked up from reference TRBV15 and TRBJ1-1, is DAMVIQNPRYQVTQFGKPVTLSCSQTLNHNVMYWYQQKSSQAPKLLFHYYDKDFNNEADTPDNFQSRRPNTSFCFLDIRSPGLGDTAMYLCATSRSRPSQAFFGQGTRLTVV.

This chain joins TRBV5-4 and TRBJ1-1, with D unresolved. Germline lookup yields CDR1 SGHNT and CDR2 YYREEE (reference sequence). Trimming removed 4 bases from V and 4 bases from J, with 5 bases in between. The CDR3 runs 11 residues. CDR3 nucleotides: TGTGCCAGCAGCCGTGGCACTGAAGCTTTCTTT. It codes for CASSRGTEAFF.

Here the CDR3 DNA reads TGTGCCAGTAGTCTCCAATACAACACCGGGGAGCTGTTTTTT. Translating it yields CASSLQYNTGELFF. The genes are TRBV19 and TRBJ2-2; D is undetermined. CDR3 size: 14 residues. Trimming removed 5 bases from V and 2 bases from J, with 9 bases in between. CDR1 is LNHDA, CDR2 SQIVND, per germline (reference sequence).

This clone was counted between two and nine times. The chain combines TRBV3-1 (or the pseudogene TRBV3-2) with TRBJ1-1; 8 bases align to TRBD1. This CDR3 spans 12 amino acids. J lost 9 bases, V lost 6 bases, and 6 bases had no gene match. Germline values: CDR1 LGHDT, CDR2 YNNKEL (reference sequence). This chain's CDR3 is CASRLRQGQAFF. DNA for the CDR3: TGTGCCAGCAGACTAAGACAGGGGCAAGCTTTCTTT.